The source of this T cell receptor (beta chain) is a study of blood T cell repertoires in COVID-19. Study details: Italy, Spain and the United States were the sources of the convalescent and acute COVID-19 samples. PBMCs, B-cell-depleted T cells, or T cells provided the cDNA or gDNA that made up the material.

This clone turned up a few times. As originally analysed: By means of reference gene primer amplification, nucleated cell counts were estimated. TCRdb keeps only in-frame clones here, not all; method: immunoSEQ multiplex PCR. That table supplies the V and J calls and clone size; D and trimming were determined from the DNA. This table has tens of thousands of clones, 70% to 80% appearing once. The receptor was derived from a man in his fifties or sixties with acute or convalescent COVID-19. Sequencing was done on a sample of peripheral blood.

The CDR3 here is CASSGVGTANYGYTF. As DNA, the CDR3 is TGCGCCAGCAGCGGGGTCGGGACAGCTAACTATGGCTACACCTTC. The V and J genes are TRBV5-1 and TRBJ1-2; 7 bases match TRBD1. This CDR3 comprises 15 residues. Per germline, CDR1 SGHRS and CDR2 YFSETQ. The V segment lost 4 bases and the J segment 0 bases; nucleotides outside the gene matches: 6.